This paragraph reports one T cell receptor (beta chain). Its antigen is unknown. Germline V gene sequence: CDR1 GTSNPN, CDR2 SVGIG (reference sequence). This CDR3 is 14 amino acids long. V shed 2 bases, J shed 1 base, and the junction held 1 base outside the gene matches. The data are from a study of radiation and T cells in renal cell carcinoma. Time point described: blood 4 weeks post-SBRT, at nephrectomy. Treatment described: 15 Gy SBRT to primary tumor, nephrectomy 4 weeks later. General study results and limits: Baseline intratumoral clonotype presence is unknown without pretreatment biopsies.

Method: immunoSEQ multiplex PCR; TCRdb's copy keeps in-frame clones and lacks some. The sample lists approximately 170,000 clones, 88% seen once, with about 10% in the top ten. The rearrangement joins TRBV30 to TRBJ2-7; 11 nucleotides agree with TRBD2. The origin of this receptor is a woman between 45 and 60 years old with renal cell carcinoma. Source: blood, taken from a patient whose treatment included radiotherapy and nephrectomy. CDR3 in DNA: TGTGCCTGGAGTAGACTAGCGGGATCCTACGAGCAGTACTTC. Protein product: CAWSRLAGSYEQYF.